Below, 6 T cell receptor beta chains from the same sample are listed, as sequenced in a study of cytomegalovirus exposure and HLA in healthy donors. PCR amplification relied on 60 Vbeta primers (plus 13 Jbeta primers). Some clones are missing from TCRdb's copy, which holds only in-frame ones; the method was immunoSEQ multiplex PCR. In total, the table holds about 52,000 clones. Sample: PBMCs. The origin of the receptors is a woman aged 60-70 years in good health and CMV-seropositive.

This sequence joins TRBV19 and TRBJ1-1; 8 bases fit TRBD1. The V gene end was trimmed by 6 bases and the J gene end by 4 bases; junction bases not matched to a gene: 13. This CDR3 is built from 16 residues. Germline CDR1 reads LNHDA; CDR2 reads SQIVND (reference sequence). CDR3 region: CASSISDRVVATEAFF. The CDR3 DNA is TGTGCCAGTAGCATATCGGACAGGGTAGTCGCCACTGAAGCTTTCTTT.

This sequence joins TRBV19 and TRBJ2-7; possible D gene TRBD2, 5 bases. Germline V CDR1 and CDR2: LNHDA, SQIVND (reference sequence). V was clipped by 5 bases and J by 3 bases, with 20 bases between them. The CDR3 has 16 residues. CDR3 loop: CASSATPGKGVYEQYF. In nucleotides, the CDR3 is TGTGCCAGTAGTGCAACTCCGGGAAAGGGAGTCTACGAGCAGTACTTC.

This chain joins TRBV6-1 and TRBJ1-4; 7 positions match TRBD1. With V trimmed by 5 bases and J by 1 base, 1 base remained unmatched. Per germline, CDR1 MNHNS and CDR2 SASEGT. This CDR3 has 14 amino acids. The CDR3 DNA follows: TGTGCCAGCAGTAACAGGGGAACTAATGAAAAACTGTTTTTT. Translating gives CASSNRGTNEKLFF.

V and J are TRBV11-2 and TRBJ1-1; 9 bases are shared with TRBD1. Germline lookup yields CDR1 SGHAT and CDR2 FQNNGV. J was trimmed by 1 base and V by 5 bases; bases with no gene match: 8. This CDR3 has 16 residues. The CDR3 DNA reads TGTGCCAGCAGCCCAGGGGACAGGGCCACGAACACTGAAGCTTTCTTT. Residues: CASSPGDRATNTEAFF.

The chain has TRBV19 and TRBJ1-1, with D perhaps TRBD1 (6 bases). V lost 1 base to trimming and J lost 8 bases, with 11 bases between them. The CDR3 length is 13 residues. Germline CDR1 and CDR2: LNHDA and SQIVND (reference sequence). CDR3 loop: CASSIVGGTEAFF. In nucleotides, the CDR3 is TGTGCCAGTAGTATAGTCGGGGGGACAGAAGCTTTCTTT.

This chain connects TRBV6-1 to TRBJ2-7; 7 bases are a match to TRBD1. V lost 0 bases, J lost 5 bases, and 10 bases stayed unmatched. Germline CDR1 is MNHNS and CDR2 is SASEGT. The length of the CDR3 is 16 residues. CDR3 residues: CASSEAGTVLTDEQYF. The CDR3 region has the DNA TGTGCCAGCAGTGAAGCCGGGACAGTCCTAACAGACGAGCAGTACTTC.